The entry below gives a single T cell receptor (beta chain) sequence along with its context. The data belong to a study of blood T cell repertoires in COVID-19. Across the study: Sources were T cells, B-cell-depleted T cells, or PBMCs; the material itself was cDNA or gDNA.

Profiled with immunoSEQ multiplex PCR; TCRdb holds only in-frame clones, not every one. The profile shows fewer than 200,000 clones, over 80% of them singletons. From germline, CDR1 is LNHDA and CDR2 SQIVND (reference sequence). The V and J ends lost 9 bases and 5 bases, in that order; junction bases with no gene match: 17. The CDR3 sequence is 17 residues long. The chain has TRBV19 and TRBJ1-1, with 11 bases lining up with TRBD1. This sequence originates from a woman in her sixties who had recovered from COVID-19. Sequenced input: peripheral blood. For the CDR3, the DNA is TGTGCCAGCAACCCGGTATTTGGGACAGGGGGTCGGACTGAAGCTTTCTTT. Protein: CASNPVFGTGGRTEAFF.